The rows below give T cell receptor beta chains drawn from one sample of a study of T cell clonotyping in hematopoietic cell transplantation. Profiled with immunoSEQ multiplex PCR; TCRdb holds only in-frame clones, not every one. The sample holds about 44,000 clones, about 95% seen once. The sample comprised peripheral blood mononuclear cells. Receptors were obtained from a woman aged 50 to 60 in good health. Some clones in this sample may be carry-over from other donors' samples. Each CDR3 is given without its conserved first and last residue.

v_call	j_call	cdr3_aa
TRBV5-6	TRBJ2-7	ASGLAVGGFEQY
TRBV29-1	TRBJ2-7	SVVLSYEQY
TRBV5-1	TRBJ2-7	ASSSIRNGVEQY
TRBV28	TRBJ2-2	ASKETGQSGELF
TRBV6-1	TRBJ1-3	ASSELRGPGNTIY
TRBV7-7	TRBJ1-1	ASSRRADTEAF
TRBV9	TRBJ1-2	ASSVGGNDYGYT
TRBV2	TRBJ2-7	ASSDDRGLPYEQY
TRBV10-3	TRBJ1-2	AIGRDGYSGGYT
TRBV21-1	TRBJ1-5	ASSKPRFPDRPDYNQPQH
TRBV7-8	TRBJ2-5	ASSLVEGLQETQY
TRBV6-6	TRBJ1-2	ASSYSGDDYGYT
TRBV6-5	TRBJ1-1	ASSRIFDGNTEAF
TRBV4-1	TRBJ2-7	ASSQDGYEQY
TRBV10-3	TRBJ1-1	ASGDGEHTEAF
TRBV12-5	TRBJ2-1	ASGLWDGVYNEQF
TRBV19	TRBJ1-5	ASSILAESNQPQH
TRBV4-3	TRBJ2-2	ASSQDQGQNTGELF
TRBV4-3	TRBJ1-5	ASSQDKVTNQPQH
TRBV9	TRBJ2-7	ASSVLAGGRTAEQY
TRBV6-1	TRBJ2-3	ASSEVSAGGPVDTQY
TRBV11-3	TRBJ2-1	ASSRTSGGAGSEQF
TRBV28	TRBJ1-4	ASSSGQVDEKLF
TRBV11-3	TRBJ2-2	ASSLDVRRGTGELF
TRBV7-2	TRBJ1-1	ASTIDRVSTEAF
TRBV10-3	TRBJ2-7	AISDWTRSYEQY
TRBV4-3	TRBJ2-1	ASSQTGSGGYNEQF
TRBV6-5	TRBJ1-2	ASGSGDGYT
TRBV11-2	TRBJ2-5	ASSRLSGQETQY
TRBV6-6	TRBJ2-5	ASSWDRLETQY
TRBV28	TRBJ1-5	ASFDIGYRGGNQPQH
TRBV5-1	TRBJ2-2	ASRSSGGADTGELF
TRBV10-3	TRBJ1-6	AIRGDRENSPLH
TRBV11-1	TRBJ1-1	ASSLGRGNTEAF
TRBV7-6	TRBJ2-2	ASSHGAGAHGGELF
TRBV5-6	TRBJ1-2	ASSLGRETGYT
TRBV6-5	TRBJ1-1	ASTTGQGITEAF
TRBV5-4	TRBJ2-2	ASSFPSGGAEGTGELF
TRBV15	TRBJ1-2	ATSRDPAGVGGYT
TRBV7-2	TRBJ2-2	ASSVRDTGELF
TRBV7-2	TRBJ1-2	ASSLGGGGGGYT
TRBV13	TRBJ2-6	ASSSYMDRGRSGANVLT
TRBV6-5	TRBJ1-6	ASSYSRQGRTSPLH
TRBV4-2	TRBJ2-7	ASSSGLTLSYEQY
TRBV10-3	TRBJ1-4	AISESTSMREEKLF
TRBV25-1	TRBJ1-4	ASSESGGNEKLF
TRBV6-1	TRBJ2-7	ASRVDSSYEQY
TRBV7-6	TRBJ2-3	ASSITGTGGSSDTQY
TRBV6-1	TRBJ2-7	EVAYRGSSYEQY